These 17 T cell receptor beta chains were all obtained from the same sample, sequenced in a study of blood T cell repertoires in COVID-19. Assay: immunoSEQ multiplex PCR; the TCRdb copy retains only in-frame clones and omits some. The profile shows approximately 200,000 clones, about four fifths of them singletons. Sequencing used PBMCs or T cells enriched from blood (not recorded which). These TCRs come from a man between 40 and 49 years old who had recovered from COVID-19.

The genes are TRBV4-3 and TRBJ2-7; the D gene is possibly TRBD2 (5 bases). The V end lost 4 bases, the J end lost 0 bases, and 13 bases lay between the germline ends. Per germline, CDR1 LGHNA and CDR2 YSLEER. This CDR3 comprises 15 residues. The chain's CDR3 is CASSRVSSGSYEQYF. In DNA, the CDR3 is TGCGCCAGCAGCCGAGTTAGCAGCGGCTCCTACGAGCAGTACTTC.

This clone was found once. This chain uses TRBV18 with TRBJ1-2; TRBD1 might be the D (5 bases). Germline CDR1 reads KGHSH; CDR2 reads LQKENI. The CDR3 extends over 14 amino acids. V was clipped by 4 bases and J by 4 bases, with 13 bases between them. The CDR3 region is CASSQGSDSYGYTF. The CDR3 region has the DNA TGTGCCAGCTCACAGGGGTCCGACAGCTATGGCTACACCTTC.

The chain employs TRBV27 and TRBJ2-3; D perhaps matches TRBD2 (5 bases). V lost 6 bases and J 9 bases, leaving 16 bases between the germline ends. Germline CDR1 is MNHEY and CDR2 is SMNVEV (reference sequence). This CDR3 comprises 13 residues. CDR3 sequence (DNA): TGTGCCAGCAGATCCGTGGGAGCGAGGACGCAGTATTTT. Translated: CASRSVGARTQYF.

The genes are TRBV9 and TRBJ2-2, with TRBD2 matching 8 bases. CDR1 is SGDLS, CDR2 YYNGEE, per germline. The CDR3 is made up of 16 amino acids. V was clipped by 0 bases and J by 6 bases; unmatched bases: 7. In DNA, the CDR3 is TGTGCCAGCAGCGTAGCTCCAGCGGGGGCCCCCGGGGAGCTGTTTTTT. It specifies CASSVAPAGAPGELFF.

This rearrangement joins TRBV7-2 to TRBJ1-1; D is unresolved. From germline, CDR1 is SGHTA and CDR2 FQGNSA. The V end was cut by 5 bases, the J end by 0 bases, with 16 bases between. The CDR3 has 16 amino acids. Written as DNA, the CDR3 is TGTGCCAGCAGCCTGCGGGGTTCCCCTATGAACACTGAAGCTTTCTTT. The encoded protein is CASSLRGSPMNTEAFF.

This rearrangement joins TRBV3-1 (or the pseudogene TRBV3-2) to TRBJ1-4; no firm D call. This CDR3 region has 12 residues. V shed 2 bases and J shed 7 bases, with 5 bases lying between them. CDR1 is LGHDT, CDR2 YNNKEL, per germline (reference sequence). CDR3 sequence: CASSQQAEKLFF. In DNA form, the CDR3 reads TGTGCCAGCAGCCAACAGGCTGAAAAACTGTTTTTT.

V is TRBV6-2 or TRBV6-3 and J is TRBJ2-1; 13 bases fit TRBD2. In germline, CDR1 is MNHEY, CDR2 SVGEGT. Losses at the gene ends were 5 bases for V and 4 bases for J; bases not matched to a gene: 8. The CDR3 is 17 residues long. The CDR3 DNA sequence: TGTGCCAGCAGTAAGAGGACTAGCGGGAGTTGGTACAATGAGCAGTTCTTC. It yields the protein CASSKRTSGSWYNEQFF.

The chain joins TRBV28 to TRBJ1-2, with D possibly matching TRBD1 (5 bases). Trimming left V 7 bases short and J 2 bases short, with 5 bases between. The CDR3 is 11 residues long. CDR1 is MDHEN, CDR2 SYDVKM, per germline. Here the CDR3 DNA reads TGTGCCAGCAAGGGGAACTATGGCTACACCTTC. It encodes CASKGNYGYTF.

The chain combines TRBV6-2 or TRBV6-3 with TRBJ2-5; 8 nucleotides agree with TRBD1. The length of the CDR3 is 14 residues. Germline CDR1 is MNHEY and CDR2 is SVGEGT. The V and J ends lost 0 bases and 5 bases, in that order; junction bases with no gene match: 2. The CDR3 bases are TGTGCCAGCAGTTACTCGACAGGGGCGGAGACCCAGTACTTC. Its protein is CASSYSTGAETQYF.

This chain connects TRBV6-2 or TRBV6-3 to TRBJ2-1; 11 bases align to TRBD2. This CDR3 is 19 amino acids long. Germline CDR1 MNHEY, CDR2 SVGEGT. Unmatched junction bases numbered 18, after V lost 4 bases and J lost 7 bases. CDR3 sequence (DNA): TGTGCCAGCAGTTTGCAACTAGCGGGGGTCCGAACTTACGGGAATGAGCAGTTCTTC. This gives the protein CASSLQLAGVRTYGNEQFF.

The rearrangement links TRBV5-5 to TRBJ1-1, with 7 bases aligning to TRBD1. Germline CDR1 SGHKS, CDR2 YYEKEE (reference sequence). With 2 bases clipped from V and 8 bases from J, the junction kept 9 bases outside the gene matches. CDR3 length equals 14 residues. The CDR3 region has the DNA TGTGCCAGCAGCTTTCAGGGGGGACCCTACGAAGCTTTCTTT. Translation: CASSFQGGPYEAFF.

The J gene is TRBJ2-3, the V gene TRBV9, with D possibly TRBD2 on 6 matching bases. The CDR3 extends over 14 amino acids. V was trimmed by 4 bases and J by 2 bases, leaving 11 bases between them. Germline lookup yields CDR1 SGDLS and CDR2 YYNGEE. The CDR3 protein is CASSSAGFTDTQYF. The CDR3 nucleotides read TGTGCCAGCAGCTCAGCGGGCTTCACAGATACGCAGTATTTT.

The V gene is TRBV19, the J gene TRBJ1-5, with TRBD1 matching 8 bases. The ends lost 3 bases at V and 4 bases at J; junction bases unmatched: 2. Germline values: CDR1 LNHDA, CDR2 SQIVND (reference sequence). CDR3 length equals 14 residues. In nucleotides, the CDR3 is TGTGCCAGTAGTATCCGGGACAGGAATCAGCCCCAGCATTTT. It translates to CASSIRDRNQPQHF.

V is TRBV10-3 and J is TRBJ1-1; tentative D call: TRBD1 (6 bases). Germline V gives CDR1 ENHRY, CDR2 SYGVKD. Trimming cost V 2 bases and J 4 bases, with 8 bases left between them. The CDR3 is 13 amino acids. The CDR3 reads CAISEQGRTEAFF. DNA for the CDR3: TGTGCCATCAGTGAGCAGGGGCGCACTGAAGCTTTCTTT.

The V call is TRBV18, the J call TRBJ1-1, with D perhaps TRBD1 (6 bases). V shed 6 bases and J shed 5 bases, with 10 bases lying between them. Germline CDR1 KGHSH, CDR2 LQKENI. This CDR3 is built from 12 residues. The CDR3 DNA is TGTGCCAGCTCTTCAGGGGAAACTGAAGCTTTCTTT. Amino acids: CASSSGETEAFF.

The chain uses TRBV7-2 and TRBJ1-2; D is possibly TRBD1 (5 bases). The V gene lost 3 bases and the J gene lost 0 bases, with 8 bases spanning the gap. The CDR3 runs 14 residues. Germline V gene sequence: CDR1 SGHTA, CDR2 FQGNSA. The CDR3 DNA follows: TGTGCCAGCAGCTTGGGGCGAGCTAACTATGGCTACACCTTC. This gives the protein CASSLGRANYGYTF.

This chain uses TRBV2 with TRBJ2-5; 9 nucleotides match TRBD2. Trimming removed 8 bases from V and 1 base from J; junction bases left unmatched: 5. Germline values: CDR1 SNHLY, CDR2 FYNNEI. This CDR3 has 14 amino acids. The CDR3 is CASSLAGLQETQYF. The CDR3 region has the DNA TGTGCCAGCTCACTAGCGGGCCTCCAAGAGACCCAGTACTTC.